A single count supports the clone carrying this T cell receptor beta chain. Its antigen is as yet unknown. This sample stems from a study of cytomegalovirus exposure and HLA in healthy donors. At the level of the study: Among the 398 genotyped donors, around 85% were placed in the Caucasian-associated ancestry cluster. Study findings and constraints: Researchers counted about 150 TCR beta chains as cytomegalovirus-associated. Versus the approximately 700-donor mean, an Asian-associated ancestry cluster reportedly showed fewer N-insertions in a later analysis. On later analysis, the bulk of CMV-associated TCR beta chains appeared to be HLA-restricted.

Both 60 Vbeta primers and 13 Jbeta primers went into the PCR. Profiling relied on immunoSEQ multiplex PCR, and the TCRdb table lists in-frame clones only, not all of them. This table has about 200,000 clones, around 77% appearing once. Sequenced input: PBMCs. The sequence was collected from a woman younger than 45 in good health and CMV-seronegative.

The CDR3 coding sequence is TGTGCCAGCACCCCTCTCCCAGAACAGGGACCCACCGGGGAGCTGTTTTTT. Translating it yields CASTPLPEQGPTGELFF. The chain joins TRBV7-9 to TRBJ2-2, with D possibly being TRBD1 (6 bases). This CDR3 comprises 17 residues. V lost 7 bases, J lost 4 bases, and 22 bases lay in between. Germline V gene data show CDR1 as SEHNR and CDR2 as FQNEAQ (reference sequence).